This TCR beta chain appears in the sequencing data of a study of blood T cell repertoires in COVID-19. Clones were read by immunoSEQ multiplex PCR, and TCRdb kept only the in-frame ones, dropping some. The profile shows 250,000 to 350,000 clones, approximately 86% of them singletons. The length of the CDR3 is 13 residues. Per the germline V gene, CDR1 is SGHTA and CDR2 is FQGNSA. Germline trimming cut 8 bases from V and 7 bases from J; bases unmatched to any gene: 8. Sequenced input: peripheral blood. The V and J genes are TRBV7-2 and TRBJ2-1, with TRBD1 matching over 7 bases. This clonotype was obtained from a woman aged 45 to 65 with active or convalescent COVID-19. CDR3 bases: TGTGCCAGCTCTGACAGGGCAAGGAATGAGCAGTTCTTC. Its translation: CASSDRARNEQFF.